The 13 T cell receptor beta chains below all came from one sample that was sequenced in a study of T-cell reconstitution after alpha-beta-depleted transplantation in children. Unique molecular identifiers were incorporated into the prepared TCRbeta library. TCRdb reprocessed the PCR reads with MiXCR, giving one entry per CDR3 protein. The sample has approximately 520,000 distinct CDR3 sequences; roughly 10% are singletons. The sequencing used PBMCs, mostly from graft donor cells, collected 180 days after TCRalphabeta/CD19-depleted stem cell transplant. These receptors came from a female patient between 2 and 15 years old who had a stem cell transplant for aplastic anemia, so the T cells may come from the graft donor.

This clonotype was detected many times. V is TRBV15 and J is TRBJ2-7, with 8 bases that match TRBD1. The CDR3 totals 15 residues. Germline values: CDR1 LNHNV, CDR2 YYDKDF (reference sequence). With V trimmed by 3 bases and J by 9 bases, 13 bases remained unmatched. The CDR3 region is CATSSWEQGDKLQYF. The CDR3 DNA sequence: TGTGCCACCAGCAGTTGGGAACAGGGGGATAAATTGCAGTACTTC.

This clonotype has just a few counts. This chain joins TRBV2 and TRBJ2-7; 8 bases fit TRBD2. The V segment lost 4 bases and the J segment 6 bases; nucleotides outside the gene matches: 8. The CDR3 totals 14 residues. CDR1 SNHLY and CDR2 FYNNEI come from the germline V gene. Written as DNA, the CDR3 is TGTGCCAGCAGTGCAGTTAGCGGGAAGGCCGAGCAGTACTTC. It encodes CASSAVSGKAEQYF.

This clonotype has at least ten counts. The V gene is TRBV29-1, the J gene TRBJ2-5; D ambiguous. Trimming took off 4 bases at V and 7 bases at J, with 19 bases between the two ends. CDR3 size: 14 residues. Per the germline V gene, CDR1 is SQVTM and CDR2 is ANQGSEA. The CDR3: CSVAATALTWTQYF. CDR3 in DNA: TGCAGCGTTGCGGCAACGGCTCTTACTTGGACCCAGTACTTC.

The chain carries TRBV18 and TRBJ2-7; 7 positions match TRBD1. This CDR3 is built from 16 residues. Trimming at V came to 1 base and at J to 0 bases, leaving 6 bases not matched to a gene. Germline V lookup: CDR1 KGHSH, CDR2 LQKENI. The CDR3 DNA is TGTGCCAGCTCACCACGATACAGGGGAAACTCCTACGAGCAGTACGTC. It is translated as CASSPRYRGNSYEQYV.

The CDR3 spells CASSQSYTVYTTGGLETQYF. The CDR3 coding sequence is TGTGCCAGCAGCCAATCGTATACTGTCTACACGACAGGGGGTTTGGAGACCCAGTACTTC. This chain connects TRBV4-2 to TRBJ2-5; 9 nucleotides line up with TRBD1. The CDR3 contains 20 residues. The germline gives CDR1 LGHNA, CDR2 YNFKEQ. V shed 2 bases, J shed 5 bases, and the junction held 21 bases outside the gene matches.

There are a few counts of this clonotype. The chain employs TRBV28 and TRBJ2-7; perhaps D is TRBD1 or TRBD2 (7 bases each). Germline values: CDR1 MDHEN, CDR2 SYDVKM. The CDR3 contains 14 residues. V was pared by 8 bases and J by 2 bases, with 16 bases between. CDR3 protein: CASLPGGQTYEQYF. The CDR3, as DNA: TGTGCCAGCCTCCCGGGGGGACAGACCTACGAGCAGTACTTC.

This clonotype has only a few counts. The chain recombines TRBV20-1 with TRBJ1-2; no definite D call. This CDR3 is 13 amino acids long. The V end lost 6 bases, the J end lost 0 bases, and 11 bases lay between the germline ends. From germline, CDR1 is DFQATT and CDR2 SNEGSKA (reference sequence). The CDR3 region has the DNA TGCAGTGCCTGGTGGACTGCTAACTATGGCTACACCTTC. Translated, it gives CSAWWTANYGYTF.

At least ten counts were recorded for this clonotype. The rearrangement joins TRBV7-2 to TRBJ2-1, with 14 nucleotides matching TRBD2. V lost 1 base and J lost 7; bases outside the gene matches: 6. Per the germline V gene, CDR1 is SGHTA and CDR2 is FQGNSA. This CDR3 is built from 17 residues. Here the CDR3 DNA reads TGTGCCAGCAGCTTAGGACTAGCGGGAGGGCCAGAGAATGAGCAGTTCTTC. As protein: CASSLGLAGGPENEQFF.

This clonotype was picked up a small number of times. CDR3 sequence: CASTRFSYQETQYF. Here the CDR3 DNA reads TGTGCCAGCACCCGATTCTCGTACCAAGAGACCCAGTACTTC. The chain has TRBV2 and TRBJ2-5, with D uncertain. V dropped 7 bases and J dropped 0 bases, with 12 bases sitting between them. CDR1 is SNHLY and CDR2 is FYNNEI in the germline V gene. The CDR3 extends over 14 amino acids.

This chain joins TRBV24-1 and TRBJ2-1; D might be TRBD1 (6 bases). Trimming shortened V by 1 base and J by 2 bases, and 14 bases separated the two germline ends. The CDR3 totals 17 residues. Germline CDR1 reads KGHDR; CDR2 reads SFDVKD. The CDR3 protein is CATSDFGTGSAYNEQFF. The CDR3 region has the DNA TGTGCCACCAGTGATTTCGGTACAGGGTCGGCCTACAATGAGCAGTTCTTC.

The rearrangement joins TRBV10-3 to TRBJ2-5; no clear D. V shed 5 bases and J shed 1 base, with 14 bases lying between them. The length of the CDR3 is 15 residues. In germline, CDR1 is ENHRY, CDR2 SYGVKD. The chain's CDR3 is CAISPRTASQETQYF. The CDR3 nucleotides read TGTGCCATCAGTCCACGGACCGCTAGCCAAGAGACCCAGTACTTC.

In its sample, this clonotype was seen a few times. CDR3 DNA: TGTGCCATCAACCAAGGCCTCAACTATGGCTACACCTTC. Translating gives CAINQGLNYGYTF. The chain is built from TRBV10-3 and TRBJ1-2; D is unresolved. V shed 7 bases and J shed 2 bases, with 11 bases lying between them. The CDR3 runs 13 residues. The germline V gene encodes CDR1 ENHRY and CDR2 SYGVKD.

This chain links TRBV6-1 with TRBJ2-7, with TRBD1 matching 8 bases. Germline assignment: CDR1 MNHNS and CDR2 SASEGT. V shed 6 bases, J shed 2 bases, and the junction held 9 bases outside the gene matches. The CDR3 consists of 15 residues. The DNA for the CDR3 is TGTGCCAGCAGCCCCGACAGGGGCCGCACCTACGAGCAGTACGTC. Its protein is CASSPDRGRTYEQYV.